This T cell receptor (beta chain) was captured by sequencing in a study of breast tumors, draining lymph nodes, adjacent tissues. Samples came from axillary lymph nodes draining the breast cancer. MiXCR was run by TCRdb on the multiplex PCR reads, yielding one entry per CDR3 protein. In the table there are 150,000 to 200,000 distinct CDR3 sequences, approximately 30% of which are singletons. The CDR3 covers 16 residues. With V trimmed by 4 bases and J by 0 bases, 8 bases remained unmatched. The germline V gene has CDR1 LNHDA and CDR2 SQIVND (reference sequence). Regarding the study as a whole: Luminal-like breast cancer showed significantly greater tumor-nontumor repertoire similarity than basal-like breast cancer did. Most tumor T cells seemingly derive from lymph node, then expand in tumor. That most tumor T cells come from lymph nodes remained unproven. Tumor TCR diversity was below lymph nodes but above nontumor tissue.

This clonotype was found many times. Its antigen is currently unknown. The rearrangement joins TRBV19 to TRBJ2-7, with TRBD2 matching over 8 bases. Sequences were obtained from axillary lymph node tissue. This TCR derives from a female donor with breast cancer. Some clones in this sample may be carry-over from other donors' samples. Here the CDR3 reads CASSNALGTSSYEQYF. The CDR3 nucleotides are TGTGCCAGTAGTAACGCCCTCGGGACTAGCTCCTACGAGCAGTACTTC.